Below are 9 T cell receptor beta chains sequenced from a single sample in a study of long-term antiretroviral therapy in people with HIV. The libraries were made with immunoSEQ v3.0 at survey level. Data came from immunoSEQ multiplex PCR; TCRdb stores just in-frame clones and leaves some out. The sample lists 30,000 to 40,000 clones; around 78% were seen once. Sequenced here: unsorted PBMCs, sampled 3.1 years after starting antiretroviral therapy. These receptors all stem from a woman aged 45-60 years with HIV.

This chain's CDR3 is CASVDTPGYEQYV. In DNA, the CDR3 is TGCGCCAGCGTGGACACTCCGGGGTACGAGCAGTACGTC. The chain joins TRBV10-2 to TRBJ2-7; D may be TRBD1 or TRBD2 (5 bases each). The germline gives CDR1 WSHSY, CDR2 SAAADI. The CDR3 runs to 13 residues. Trimming removed 8 bases at V and 4 bases at J, with 15 bases between.

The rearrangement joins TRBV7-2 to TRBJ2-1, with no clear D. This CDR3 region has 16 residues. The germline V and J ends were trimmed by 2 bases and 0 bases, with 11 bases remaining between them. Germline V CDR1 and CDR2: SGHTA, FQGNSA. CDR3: CASSLRPSHSYNEQFF. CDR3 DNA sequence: TGTGCCAGCAGCTTACGGCCCAGCCACTCCTACAATGAGCAGTTCTTC.

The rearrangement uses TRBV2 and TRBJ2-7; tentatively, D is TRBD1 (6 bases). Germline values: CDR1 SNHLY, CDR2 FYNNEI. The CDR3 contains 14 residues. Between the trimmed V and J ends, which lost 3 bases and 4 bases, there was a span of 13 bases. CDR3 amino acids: CASSDRPGVYEQYV. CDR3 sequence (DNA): TGTGCCAGCAGTGACCGCCCAGGGGTGTACGAGCAGTACGTC.

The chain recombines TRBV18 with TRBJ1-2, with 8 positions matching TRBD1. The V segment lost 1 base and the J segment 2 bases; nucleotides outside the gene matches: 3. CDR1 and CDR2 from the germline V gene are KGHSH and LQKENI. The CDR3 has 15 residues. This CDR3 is CASSPRRGQNYGYTF. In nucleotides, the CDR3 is TGTGCCAGCTCACCACGCAGGGGGCAGAACTATGGCTACACCTTC. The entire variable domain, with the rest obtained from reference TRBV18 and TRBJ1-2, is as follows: NAGVMQNPRHLVRRRGQEARLRCSPMKGHSHVYWYRQLPEEGLKFMVYLQKENIIDESGMPKERFSAEFPKEGPSILRIQQVVRGDSAAYFCASSPRRGQNYGYTFGSGTRLTVV.

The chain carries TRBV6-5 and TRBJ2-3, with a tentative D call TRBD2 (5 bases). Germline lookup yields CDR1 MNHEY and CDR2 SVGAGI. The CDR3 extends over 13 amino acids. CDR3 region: CVLEKGVADTQYF. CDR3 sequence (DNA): TGTGTCTTAGAGAAGGGAGTTGCAGATACGCAGTATTTT.

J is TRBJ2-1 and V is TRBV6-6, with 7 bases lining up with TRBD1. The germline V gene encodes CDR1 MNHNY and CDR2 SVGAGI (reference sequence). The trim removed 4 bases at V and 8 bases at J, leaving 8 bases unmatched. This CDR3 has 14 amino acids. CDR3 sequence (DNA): TGTGCCAGCAGTTCAAACAGGGGAAGCGATGAGCAGTTCTTC. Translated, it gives CASSSNRGSDEQFF.

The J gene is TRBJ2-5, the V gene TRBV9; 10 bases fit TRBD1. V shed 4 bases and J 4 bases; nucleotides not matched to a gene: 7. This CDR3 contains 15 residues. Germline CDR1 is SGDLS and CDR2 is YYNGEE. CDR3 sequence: CASSPLGQGLETQYF. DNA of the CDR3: TGTGCCAGCAGCCCGTTGGGACAGGGGCTAGAGACCCAGTACTTC. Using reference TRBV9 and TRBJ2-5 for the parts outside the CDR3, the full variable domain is DSGVTQTPKHLITATGQRVTLRCSPRSGDLSVYWYQQSLDQGLQFLIQYYNGEERAKGNILERFSAQQFPDLHSELNLSSLELGDSALYFCASSPLGQGLETQYFGPGTRLLVL.

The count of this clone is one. The CDR3 region is CASLQGNTEAFF. The CDR3 bases are TGTGCCAGTTTACAGGGGAACACTGAAGCTTTCTTT. The V gene is TRBV19, the J gene TRBJ1-1; D is possibly TRBD1 (6 bases). The V gene lost 8 bases and the J gene lost 1 base, with 8 bases spanning the gap. There are 12 residues in the CDR3. Germline lookup yields CDR1 LNHDA and CDR2 SQIVND (reference sequence).

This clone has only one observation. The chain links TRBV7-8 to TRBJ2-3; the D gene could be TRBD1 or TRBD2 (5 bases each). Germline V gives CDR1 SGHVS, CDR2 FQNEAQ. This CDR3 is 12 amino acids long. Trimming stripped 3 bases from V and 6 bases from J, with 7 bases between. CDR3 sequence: CASSFGADTQYF. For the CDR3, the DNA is TGTGCCAGCAGCTTCGGGGCGGATACGCAGTATTTT.